These 26 T cell receptor beta chains share one sample of origin, sequenced in a study of a mutant IDH1 vaccine in newly diagnosed glioma. The time point denotes: baseline, week 1 (first vaccination visit). Treatment of the sample: pre-vaccination baseline after standard-of-care therapy. Only in-frame clones appear in the TCRdb table, and some are missing; sequencing was by immunoSEQ multiplex PCR. This sample carries tens of thousands of clones, about 73% of them seen once, and the ten largest clones take approximately 9.9%. The sample in question was PBMCs, obtained from a glioma patient treated with radiotherapy, temozolomide or both. The origin of the receptors is a man aged 40-55 years with glioma. Some clones in this sample may be carry-over from other donors' samples.

The V and J genes are TRBV9 and TRBJ1-2, with a weak D call TRBD1 (5 bases). V was trimmed by 0 bases and J by 9 bases, leaving 15 bases between them. Germline V lookup: CDR1 SGDLS, CDR2 YYNGEE. The CDR3 covers 14 residues. The CDR3 here is CASSVDSGPKRYTF. Here the CDR3 DNA reads TGTGCCAGCAGCGTAGATTCAGGGCCTAAGCGCTACACCTTC.

The rearrangement links TRBV27 to TRBJ1-1; D is perhaps TRBD1 (6 bases). The ends were cut back, 3 bases at V and 9 bases at J, with 11 bases in the middle. Germline CDR1 and CDR2: MNHEY and SMNVEV (reference sequence). The CDR3 contains 12 residues. CDR3 amino acids: CASSFPTGKAFF. DNA for the CDR3: TGTGCCAGCAGTTTCCCCACAGGGAAAGCTTTCTTT.

The chain uses TRBV7-2 and TRBJ1-2; D might be TRBD1 (5 bases). The CDR3 sequence is 16 residues long. The V end lost 1 base, the J end lost 0 bases, and 12 bases lay between the germline ends. Germline CDR1 is SGHTA and CDR2 is FQGNSA. The CDR3, as DNA: TGTGCCAGCAGCTTAGTGGTGACAGCGGCTAACTATGGCTACACCTTC. As protein: CASSLVVTAANYGYTF.

V gene TRBV5-1 combines with J gene TRBJ2-7; TRBD1 matches at 7 bases. Germline V CDR1 and CDR2: SGHRS, YFSETQ. The V segment lost 5 bases and the J segment 0 bases; nucleotides outside the gene matches: 5. This CDR3 is 14 amino acids long. The CDR3 DNA reads as TGCGCCAGCAGATTACAGGGGAGCTCCTACGAGCAGTACTTC. It is translated as CASRLQGSSYEQYF.

The V gene is TRBV19, the J gene TRBJ1-6; the D is unclear. V gave up 6 bases and J gave up 2 bases, with 8 bases separating them. This CDR3 has 14 residues. Germline V gene data show CDR1 as LNHDA and CDR2 as SQIVND (reference sequence). CDR3 nucleotides: TGTGCCAGTAGGCGGGCAGCCTATAATTCACCCCTCCACTTT. It codes for CASRRAAYNSPLHF.

J is TRBJ1-2 and V is TRBV6-5; TRBD1 matches at 8 bases. With 4 bases clipped from V and 10 bases from J, the junction kept 8 bases outside the gene matches. Germline CDR1 and CDR2: MNHEY and SVGAGI. This CDR3 comprises 13 residues. The CDR3 protein is CASSFTWTGPYTF. Written as DNA, the CDR3 is TGTGCCAGCAGTTTTACTTGGACAGGGCCCTACACCTTC.

The J gene is TRBJ2-1, the V gene TRBV10-1; D may be TRBD1 (6 bases). Trimming took 8 bases from V and 5 from J, leaving 22 bases between them. CDR1 and CDR2 from the germline V gene are WNHNN and SYGVQD (reference sequence). This CDR3 has 16 residues. The CDR3 here is CASSKTARGIDNEQFF. In DNA, the CDR3 is TGCGCCAGCTCTAAGACGGCGAGGGGGATTGACAATGAGCAGTTCTTC.

This clone is judged medium-sized (0.01 to 0.1%). The chain carries TRBV5-4 and TRBJ1-5; weak D call: TRBD1 (5 bases). Per the germline V gene, CDR1 is SGHNT and CDR2 is YYREEE (reference sequence). Trimming took off 4 bases at V and 4 bases at J, with 12 bases between the two ends. The CDR3 loop spans 14 amino acids. CDR3 region: CASSPAGQNQPQHF. The CDR3 bases are TGTGCCAGCAGCCCCGCGGGGCAGAATCAGCCCCAGCATTTT.

This clone was counted only a few times. The chain carries TRBV4-2 and TRBJ1-1; D perhaps matches TRBD1 (5 bases). The CDR3 has 14 amino acids. Per germline, CDR1 LGHNA and CDR2 YNFKEQ. The germline V and J ends were trimmed by 4 bases and 5 bases, with 14 bases remaining between them. CDR3 region: CASSLGPWGTEAFF. CDR3 nucleotide sequence: TGTGCCAGCAGCCTCGGCCCTTGGGGGACTGAAGCTTTCTTT.

The chain couples TRBV25-1 to TRBJ1-5, with unresolved D. Per the germline V gene, CDR1 is MGHDK and CDR2 is SYGVNS. The CDR3 has 15 amino acids. The ends were cut back, 2 bases at V and 5 bases at J, with 13 bases in the middle. CDR3 DNA sequence: TGTGCCAGCAGTGAAGAGGGTAGCCCCTATCAGCCCCAGCATTTT. It codes for CASSEEGSPYQPQHF.

The chain carries TRBV15 and TRBJ2-6, with no clear D. Germline-derived CDR1 and CDR2 are LNHNV and YYDKDF (reference sequence). Trimming took 3 bases from V and 0 from J, leaving 9 bases between them. The CDR3 runs to 16 residues. CDR3 residues: CATSRSAVSGANVLTF. For the CDR3, the DNA is TGTGCCACCAGCAGGTCTGCGGTCTCTGGGGCCAACGTCCTGACTTTC.

The chain recombines TRBV30 with TRBJ1-4; no clear D. Trimming cost V 0 bases and J 0 bases, with 20 bases left between them. The germline V gene encodes CDR1 GTSNPN and CDR2 SVGIG (reference sequence). The CDR3 runs 19 residues. The CDR3 spells CAWSVFGGALVPTNEKLFF. The CDR3 nucleotides read TGTGCCTGGAGTGTATTCGGCGGTGCCCTAGTCCCAACTAATGAAAAACTGTTTTTT.

This chain uses TRBV2 with TRBJ1-4, with unresolved D. V lost 6 bases, J lost 4 bases, and 9 bases lay in between. In germline, CDR1 is SNHLY, CDR2 FYNNEI. This CDR3 is built from 13 residues. This CDR3 reads CASRTDDNEKLFF. CDR3 in DNA: TGTGCCAGCAGAACAGACGATAATGAAAAACTGTTTTTT.

The chain joins TRBV18 to TRBJ2-5; TRBD1 or TRBD2 may be the D gene (5 bases each). The ends were cut back, 6 bases at V and 3 bases at J, with 20 bases in the middle. The length of the CDR3 is 16 residues. Germline CDR1 KGHSH, CDR2 LQKENI. The CDR3 sequence is CASSPFWSGTEETQYF. Written as DNA, the CDR3 is TGTGCCAGCTCCCCGTTTTGGTCCGGGACGGAAGAGACCCAGTACTTC. The full variable domain, in which reference TRBV18 and TRBJ2-5 provide the parts outside the CDR3, is NAGVMQNPRHLVRRRGQEARLRCSPMKGHSHVYWYRQLPEEGLKFMVYLQKENIIDESGMPKERFSAEFPKEGPSILRIQQVVRGDSAAYFCASSPFWSGTEETQYFGPGTRLLVL.

The J gene is TRBJ1-1, the V gene TRBV5-4; D is perhaps TRBD1 (5 bases). CDR3 length: 16 amino acids. CDR1 is SGHNT, CDR2 YYREEE, per germline (reference sequence). The V and J ends lost 0 bases and 5 bases respectively, with 17 bases between them. CDR3 coding DNA: TGTGCCAGCAGCTTGGCCGAGGGACCCGGAGGGACTGAAGCTTTCTTT. Translated: CASSLAEGPGGTEAFF.

The chain combines TRBV10-3 with TRBJ1-3; 9 nucleotides align to TRBD1. The CDR3 is 18 residues long. J gave up 2 bases and V 3 bases, and 11 bases lay outside the gene matches. From germline, CDR1 is ENHRY and CDR2 SYGVKD. In DNA, the CDR3 is TGTGCCATCAGTGAATATAAGGGACAGGGAAATACTGGAAACACCATATATTTT. This sequence encodes CAISEYKGQGNTGNTIYF.

This clone was found a few times. The gene calls are TRBV5-1 and TRBJ1-1; 9 positions agree with TRBD1. The CDR3 is 16 residues long. The germline V gene encodes CDR1 SGHRS and CDR2 YFSETQ. Trimming removed 0 bases from V and 1 base from J; junction bases left unmatched: 4. The CDR3: CASSLDRGRGNTEAFF. CDR3 nucleotides: TGCGCCAGCAGCTTGGACAGGGGGCGAGGGAACACTGAAGCTTTCTTT.

This clone has more than one count but fewer than ten. This chain uses TRBV29-1 with TRBJ1-1, with 9 nucleotides matching TRBD1. V was pared by 3 bases and J by 4 bases, with 9 bases of the junction left unmatched. CDR3 length equals 15 residues. Germline CDR1 SQVTM, CDR2 ANQGSEA. Here the CDR3 DNA reads TGCAGCGTTGAGGGCGGGACAGGGCGGACCACTGAAGCTTTCTTT. Translated, it gives CSVEGGTGRTTEAFF. The variable domain in full, completed from reference TRBV29-1 and TRBJ1-1, reads SAVISQKPSRDICQRGTSLTIQCQVDSQVTMMFWYRQQPGQSLTLIATANQGSEATYESGFVIDKFPISRPNLTFSTLTVSNMSPEDSSIYLCSVEGGTGRTTEAFFGQGTRLTVV.

The chain couples TRBV5-1 to TRBJ1-2; D is possibly TRBD1 (5 bases). Germline V gene lookup returns CDR1 SGHRS and CDR2 YFSETQ. The CDR3 has 14 amino acids. V was clipped by 0 bases and J by 7 bases, with 13 bases between them. CDR3 in amino acids: CASSLGGQMGGYTF. Written as DNA, the CDR3 is TGCGCCAGCAGCTTGGGCGGACAAATGGGTGGCTACACCTTC.

This clone showed up just a few times. V usage is TRBV10-2 and J usage is TRBJ1-5, with D perhaps matching TRBD1 (5 bases). With 7 bases removed from V and 6 bases from J, the gap between germline ends came to 16 bases. The V gene's germline CDR1 is WSHSY and CDR2 SAAADI. The CDR3 sequence is 14 residues long. This chain's CDR3 is CASIGTARGQPQHF. CDR3 DNA: TGCGCCAGCATTGGGACGGCACGGGGTCAGCCCCAGCATTTT.

There are a few counts of this clone. The chain uses TRBV6-5 and TRBJ2-3; the match to TRBD2 covers 13 bases. This CDR3 has 14 residues. J lost 7 bases, V lost 6 bases, and 4 bases had no gene match. CDR1 MNHEY and CDR2 SVGAGI come from the germline V gene. Here the CDR3 reads CASRGTSGDNTQYF. CDR3 coding DNA: TGTGCCAGCAGAGGGACTAGCGGGGACAATACGCAGTATTTT.

The V and J genes are TRBV11-2 and TRBJ1-3, with no clear D. V was trimmed by 1 base and J by 0 bases, leaving 7 bases between them. This CDR3 has 15 amino acids. Looked up from germline, CDR1 is SGHAT and CDR2 is FQNNGV. CDR3 protein: CASSLAVFSGNTIYF. The CDR3 DNA sequence: TGTGCCAGCAGCTTAGCAGTCTTCTCTGGAAACACCATATATTTT.

J is TRBJ1-6 and V is TRBV5-1; D uncertain. Trimming cost V 2 bases and J 5 bases, with 8 bases left between them. CDR3 size: 14 residues. Germline assignment: CDR1 SGHRS and CDR2 YFSETQ. The CDR3 loop is CASSLHTNNSPLHF. The CDR3 coding sequence is TGCGCCAGCAGCTTACATACTAATAATTCACCCCTCCACTTT.

The count of this clone is one. The chain joins TRBV5-1 to TRBJ1-4, with 10 bases lining up with TRBD1. Germline V CDR1 and CDR2: SGHRS, YFSETQ. Trimming at V came to 2 bases and at J to 8 bases, leaving 12 bases not matched to a gene. The CDR3 is made up of 17 amino acids. CDR3: CASSFLGQGTPREKLFF. In DNA form, the CDR3 reads TGCGCCAGCAGCTTCCTGGGACAGGGGACCCCAAGGGAAAAACTGTTTTTT.

The V and J genes are TRBV7-8 and TRBJ2-1; D uncertain. CDR1 and CDR2 from the germline V gene are SGHVS and FQNEAQ. The CDR3 totals 15 residues. V lost 5 bases to trimming and J lost 9 bases, with 20 bases between them. CDR3 sequence (DNA): TGTGCCAGCAGCCTCACCGCATGGGGTATAGGTGAGCAGTTCTTC. Its translation is CASSLTAWGIGEQFF. Combining the CDR3 with reference TRBV7-8 and TRBJ2-1 gives the whole variable domain GAGVSQSPRYKVAKRGQDVALRCDPISGHVSLFWYQQALGQGPEFLTYFQNEAQLDKSGLPSDRFFAERPEGSVSTLKIQRTQQEDSAVYLCASSLTAWGIGEQFFGPGTRLTVL.

The chain recombines TRBV30 with TRBJ2-1, with D possibly called TRBD1 or TRBD2 (5 bases each). The ends were cut back, 2 bases at V and 3 bases at J, with 17 bases in the middle. CDR3 length: 16 amino acids. CDR1 and CDR2 (germline): GTSNPN, SVGIG (reference sequence). DNA of the CDR3: TGTGCCTGGAGTTTCCCATCGGGACCAGGCTACAATGAGCAGTTCTTC. Translating it yields CAWSFPSGPGYNEQFF.